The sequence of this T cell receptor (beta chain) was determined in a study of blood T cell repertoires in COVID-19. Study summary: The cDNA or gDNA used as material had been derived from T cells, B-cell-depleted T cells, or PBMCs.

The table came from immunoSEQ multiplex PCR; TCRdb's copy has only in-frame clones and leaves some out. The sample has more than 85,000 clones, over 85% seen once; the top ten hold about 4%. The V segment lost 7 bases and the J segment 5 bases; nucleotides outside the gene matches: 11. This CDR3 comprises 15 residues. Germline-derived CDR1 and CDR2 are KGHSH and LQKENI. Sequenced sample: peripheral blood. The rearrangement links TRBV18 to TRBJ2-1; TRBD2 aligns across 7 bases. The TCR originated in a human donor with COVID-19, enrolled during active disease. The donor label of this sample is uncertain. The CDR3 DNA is TGTGCCAGCTTTACCGGGACTACCGAAAACAATGAGCAGTTCTTC. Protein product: CASFTGTTENNEQFF.